The 30 T cell receptor beta chains presented below share a single source sample, sequenced in a study of human T cells and chemical hapten exposure. Indicated time point: patch test 3, about 24 weeks after DPC sensitization. Treatment specified: therapeutic diphenylcyclopropenone sensitization with weekly scalp DPC. TCRdb recomputed calls from the RACE reads with MiXCR, one row per CDR3 protein. The data contain some 79,000 distinct CDR3 sequences, approximately 10% of them seen just once; the ten biggest clones take up approximately 3.7%. The sample was whole blood, taken in connection with sensitization to the hapten diphenylcyclopropenone (DPC). These receptor sequences come from a woman between 45 and 65 years old with alopecia areata. Some clones in this sample may be carry-over from other donors' samples.

The chain recombines TRBV29-1 with TRBJ2-3, with TRBD2 matching over 7 bases. Germline CDR1 SQVTM, CDR2 ANQGSEA. V gave up 5 bases and J gave up 4 bases; unmatched junction bases: 3. This CDR3 is 12 amino acids long. The DNA of the CDR3 is TGCAGCGTTTTAACTAGCGCAGATACGCAGTATTTT. Translating it yields CSVLTSADTQYF.

The CDR3 sequence is CASSSGLAGVGETQYF. In nucleotides, the CDR3 is TGTGCCAGCAGTTCTGGACTAGCGGGAGTGGGAGAGACCCAGTACTTC. The V gene is TRBV12-3 or TRBV12-4, the J gene TRBJ2-5; 13 bases match TRBD2. J gave up 4 bases and V 4 bases, and 6 bases lay outside the gene matches. The CDR3 is 16 residues long.

This clonotype was recorded many times. The chain is built from TRBV5-4 and TRBJ2-1, with a weak D call TRBD2 (6 bases). V was cut by 7 bases and J by 3 bases, with 14 bases left in between. The CDR3 covers 14 residues. Germline CDR1 is SGHNT and CDR2 is YYREEE (reference sequence). CDR3 in DNA: TGTGCCAGCCACCGGGACTTTGACTACAATGAGCAGTTCTTC. Translated: CASHRDFDYNEQFF. Combining the CDR3 with reference TRBV5-4 and TRBJ2-1 gives the whole variable domain ETGVTQSPTHLIKTRGQQVTLRCSSQSGHNTVSWYQQALGQGPQFIFQYYREEENGRGNFPPRFSGLQFPNYSSELNVNALELDDSALYLCASHRDFDYNEQFFGPGTRLTVL.

This clonotype was counted only a few times. V is TRBV7-2 and J is TRBJ2-1; 8 positions agree with TRBD1. J was trimmed by 2 bases and V by 4 bases; bases with no gene match: 4. CDR1 and CDR2 from the germline V gene are SGHTA and FQGNSA. CDR3 length equals 15 residues. CDR3 amino acids: CASSYDRGPYNEQFF. In DNA form, the CDR3 reads TGTGCCAGCAGCTATGACAGGGGACCCTACAATGAGCAGTTCTTC. The entire variable domain, with the rest obtained from reference TRBV7-2 and TRBJ2-1, is as follows: GAGVSQSPSNKVTEKGKDVELRCDPISGHTALYWYRQSLGQGLEFLIYFQGNSAPDKSGLPSDRFSAERTGGSVSTLTIQRTQQEDSAVYLCASSYDRGPYNEQFFGPGTRLTVL.

This clonotype showed up many times. The chain is built from TRBV5-4 and TRBJ2-2; possibly TRBD1 for D (6 bases). The CDR3 totals 15 residues. CDR1 is SGHNT, CDR2 YYREEE, per germline (reference sequence). V gave up 2 bases and J gave up 1 base, with 9 bases separating them. The CDR3 coding sequence is TGTGCCAGCAGCTTAGTACAGGGGAACACCGGGGAGCTGTTTTTT. Protein: CASSLVQGNTGELFF. The full variable domain, in which reference TRBV5-4 and TRBJ2-2 provide the parts outside the CDR3, is ETGVTQSPTHLIKTRGQQVTLRCSSQSGHNTVSWYQQALGQGPQFIFQYYREEENGRGNFPPRFSGLQFPNYSSELNVNALELDDSALYLCASSLVQGNTGELFFGEGSRLTVL.

The chain carries TRBV5-1 and TRBJ2-1; D is undetermined. Per germline, CDR1 SGHRS and CDR2 YFSETQ. With 1 base removed from V and 6 bases from J, the gap between germline ends came to 11 bases. CDR3 length: 14 amino acids. The CDR3 DNA reads as TGCGCCAGCAGCTTGTCCGTGATGCGCAATGAGCAGTTCTTC. Protein sequence: CASSLSVMRNEQFF.

This clonotype is medium-sized (0.01 to 0.1%) by share. V and J are TRBV6-2 or TRBV6-3 and TRBJ2-5; D might be TRBD2 (5 bases). CDR1 MNHEY and CDR2 SVGEGT come from the germline V gene. Deletions cut 6 bases from V and 0 bases from J, with 11 bases between. This CDR3 spans 14 amino acids. The CDR3, as DNA: TGTGCCAGCAGCCTGGGAGAATACCAAGAGACCCAGTACTTC. It translates to CASSLGEYQETQYF.

The table lists this clonotype with many counts. J is TRBJ2-5 and V is TRBV5-4; TRBD1 matches at 7 bases. V was pared by 4 bases and J by 9 bases, with 9 bases of the junction left unmatched. The CDR3 has 13 amino acids. The V gene's germline CDR1 is SGHNT and CDR2 YYREEE (reference sequence). CDR3 in DNA: TGTGCCAGCAGCGCACAGGGGTTGTCGGCCCAGTACTTC. It is translated as CASSAQGLSAQYF.

This clonotype was seen many times. This chain links TRBV12-3 or TRBV12-4 with TRBJ1-3; a weak D match, TRBD1 (5 bases). The CDR3 runs 13 residues. Trimming removed 3 bases from V and 6 bases from J, with 9 bases in between. CDR3 in amino acids: CASSLGQLNTIYF. The CDR3 nucleotides read TGTGCCAGCAGTTTGGGGCAGTTAAACACCATATATTTT.

This chain links TRBV19 with TRBJ2-1, with 8 bases that match TRBD2. The CDR3 has 15 residues. V trimming: 1 base; J trimming: 5 bases; junction bases outside the gene matches: 4. Germline V lookup: CDR1 LNHDA, CDR2 SQIVND (reference sequence). The CDR3 loop reads CASSIAGGPNNEQFF. The CDR3 coding sequence is TGTGCCAGTAGTATAGCGGGAGGGCCTAACAATGAGCAGTTCTTC. Combining the CDR3 with reference TRBV19 and TRBJ2-1 gives the whole variable domain DGGITQSPKYLFRKEGQNVTLSCEQNLNHDAMYWYRQDPGQGLRLIYYSQIVNDFQKGDIAEGYSVSREKKESFPLTVTSAQKNPTAFYLCASSIAGGPNNEQFFGPGTRLTVL.

This clonotype was observed at least ten times. The V call is TRBV11-2, the J call TRBJ2-1; 10 bases align to TRBD1. Trimming took 8 bases from V and 2 from J; bases not matched to a gene: 6. The CDR3 consists of 15 residues. Germline loops: CDR1 SGHAT, CDR2 FQNNGV. CDR3 nucleotide sequence: TGTGCCAGCGGATCCGGGACAGGGGCCTACAATGAGCAGTTCTTC. Translated, it gives CASGSGTGAYNEQFF.

The table lists this clonotype with many counts. V gene TRBV11-3 combines with J gene TRBJ2-1; 11 nucleotides agree with TRBD2. The CDR3 sequence is 16 residues long. Germline CDR1 is SGHNT and CDR2 is YENEEA. V trimming: 4 bases; J trimming: 5 bases; junction bases outside the gene matches: 7. For the CDR3, the DNA is TGTGCCAGCAGCTCCGGGACTAGCGGTTATCACAATGAGCAGTTCTTC. Its translation is CASSSGTSGYHNEQFF. Combining the CDR3 with reference TRBV11-3 and TRBJ2-1 gives the whole variable domain EAGVVQSPRYKIIEKKQPVAFWCNPISGHNTLYWYLQNLGQGPELLIRYENEEAVDDSQLPKDRFSAERLKGVDSTLKIQPAELGDSAVYLCASSSGTSGYHNEQFFGPGTRLTVL.

In this sample, this clonotype turned up many times. This sequence joins TRBV6-2 or TRBV6-3 and TRBJ1-1, with D unclear. Deletions cut 5 bases from V and 0 bases from J, with 13 bases between. This CDR3 region has 15 residues. The germline V gene encodes CDR1 MNHEY and CDR2 SVGEGT. CDR3 nucleotides: TGTGCCAGCAGTCAGTCGTCGGGGTTGAACACTGAAGCTTTCTTT. This codes for CASSQSSGLNTEAFF.

The table lists this clonotype with many counts. The rearrangement joins TRBV7-9 to TRBJ2-1; 8 nucleotides match TRBD1. The germline CDR1 and CDR2 sequences are SEHNR and FQNEAQ (reference sequence). The CDR3 is made up of 16 amino acids. The ends lost 6 bases at V and 4 bases at J; junction bases unmatched: 11. The CDR3 DNA reads as TGTGCCAGCAGTACAACCGGGACAGGAATTTACAATGAGCAGTTCTTC. Translating gives CASSTTGTGIYNEQFF.

There are many counts of this clonotype. This chain uses TRBV5-1 with TRBJ2-7; 10 bases are a match to TRBD2. The CDR3 has 14 residues. Germline lookup yields CDR1 SGHRS and CDR2 YFSETQ. V lost 4 bases, J lost 4 bases, and 5 bases stayed unmatched. DNA for the CDR3: TGCGCCAGCAGCCCAACTAGCGGGAAATACGAGCAGTACTTC. Translated, it gives CASSPTSGKYEQYF.

This clonotype was seen many times. V usage is TRBV19 and J usage is TRBJ1-2; D is undetermined. Germline loops: CDR1 LNHDA, CDR2 SQIVND (reference sequence). CDR3 length: 13 residues. Between the trimmed V and J ends, which lost 5 bases and 5 bases, there was a span of 12 bases. The CDR3 nucleotides are TGTGCCAGTAGTGCCTCCCGCCCATATGGCTACACCTTC. Its protein product is CASSASRPYGYTF.

This sequence joins TRBV24-1 and TRBJ2-7; a possible D gene is TRBD1 (6 bases). CDR3 size: 16 residues. In germline, CDR1 is KGHDR, CDR2 SFDVKD. With 4 bases removed from V and 0 bases from J, the gap between germline ends came to 15 bases. The CDR3 coding sequence is TGTGCCACCAGTGAGGCCCCGGGACATTCCTCCTACGAGCAGTACTTC. As protein: CATSEAPGHSSYEQYF.

This clonotype showed up many times. The chain combines TRBV19 with TRBJ2-1, with 7 bases fitting TRBD2. V shed 9 bases, J shed 1 base, and the junction held 6 bases outside the gene matches. The CDR3 loop spans 14 amino acids. CDR1 is LNHDA and CDR2 is SQIVND in the germline V gene (reference sequence). CDR3 sequence (DNA): TGTGCCAGCCAGGGTAGCGGGTCCTACAATGAGCAGTTCTTC. Encoded protein: CASQGSGSYNEQFF.

At least ten counts were recorded for this clonotype. V usage is TRBV27 and J usage is TRBJ2-5; D is possibly TRBD2 (5 bases). CDR3 length equals 13 residues. Germline V gives CDR1 MNHEY, CDR2 SMNVEV (reference sequence). V dropped 6 bases and J dropped 4 bases, with 12 bases sitting between them. Here the CDR3 reads CASSRRGRETQYF. CDR3 sequence (DNA): TGTGCCAGCAGCCGCCGGGGTCGAGAGACCCAGTACTTC.

This clonotype was seen repeatedly, ten times or more. The chain's CDR3 is CASSSPQGTSIFGGELFF. DNA of the CDR3: TGTGCCAGCAGCTCCCCTCAGGGGACTAGTATCTTTGGCGGGGAGCTGTTTTTT. The chain links TRBV6-5 to TRBJ2-2; TRBD2 matches at 8 bases. The CDR3 is made up of 18 amino acids. The V gene end was trimmed by 6 bases and the J gene end by 7 bases; junction bases not matched to a gene: 19. Germline values: CDR1 MNHEY, CDR2 SVGAGI.

This clonotype was seen repeatedly, ten times or more. The chain links TRBV21-1 to TRBJ2-2. TRBV21-1 is flagged as a pseudogene. This CDR3 comprises 17 residues. The CDR3 bases are TGTGCCAGCAGCAGGAAGGCAGGAGCACTTCACACCGGGGAGCTGTTTTTT. Its protein is CASSRKAGALHTGELFF.

About this clonotype itself: Since a much larger clone is just one base distant, this may be a read error. This chain uses TRBV7-3 with TRBJ2-1; TRBD2 aligns across 8 bases. CDR3 length: 15 residues. The J segment lost 4 bases and the V segment lost 5 bases, leaving 7 bases of the junction unmatched. Germline CDR1 SGHTA, CDR2 FQGTGA. CDR3 in amino acids: CASSLWTSLYNEQFF. The CDR3 nucleotides are TGTGCCAGCAGCCTCTGGACTAGCCTTTACAATGAGCAGTTCTTC.

The sample holds many counts of this clonotype. The V gene is TRBV11-3, the J gene TRBJ2-1; 12 positions agree with TRBD2. Germline V gene lookup returns CDR1 SGHNT and CDR2 YENEEA. This CDR3 is built from 18 residues. The trim removed 1 base at V and 8 bases at J, leaving 12 bases unmatched. CDR3 in DNA: TGTGCCAGCAGCTTAGGGTCCCGACTAGCGGGAGATCGGGATGAGCAGTTCTTC. Protein sequence: CASSLGSRLAGDRDEQFF.

This clonotype was seen more than once but under ten times. The V call is TRBV12-3 or TRBV12-4, the J call TRBJ2-2; TRBD2 agrees at 11 bases. The CDR3 is 19 amino acids. The ends lost 2 bases at V and 4 bases at J; junction bases unmatched: 12. The CDR3 spells CASSLFLALAGGSTGELFF. CDR3 DNA: TGTGCCAGCAGTTTATTCCTAGCGCTAGCGGGAGGTAGCACCGGGGAGCTGTTTTTT.

This clonotype has a count of ten or more. The chain joins TRBV27 to TRBJ1-5; the match to TRBD1 covers 7 bases. V lost 6 bases to trimming and J lost 6 bases; unmatched junction nucleotides: 11. Per germline, CDR1 MNHEY and CDR2 SMNVEV (reference sequence). The length of the CDR3 is 15 residues. The CDR3 DNA reads as TGTGCCAGCAGATCGGGAGGGGGCTGGGGTCAGCCCCAGCATTTT. This sequence encodes CASRSGGGWGQPQHF.

J is TRBJ2-5 and V is TRBV5-1; D not certain. CDR1 SGHRS and CDR2 YFSETQ come from the germline V gene. CDR3 length: 13 residues. V was clipped by 1 base and J by 1 base, with 5 bases between them. Here the CDR3 DNA reads TGCGCCAGCAGCTTGCCCCGCCAAGAGACCCAGTACTTC. As protein: CASSLPRQETQYF.

This clonotype was seen a few times. J is TRBJ1-1 and V is TRBV18, with no clear D. Germline V gene sequence: CDR1 KGHSH, CDR2 LQKENI. V gave up 3 bases and J gave up 0 bases, with 5 bases separating them. CDR3 length equals 13 residues. CDR3: CASSPAVNTEAFF. CDR3 DNA sequence: TGTGCCAGCTCACCGGCGGTGAACACTGAAGCTTTCTTT.

The V and J genes are TRBV10-3 and TRBJ2-3, with D maybe TRBD1 (6 bases). CDR3 length: 13 residues. The V end lost 8 bases, the J end lost 1 base, and 10 bases lay between the germline ends. Germline CDR1 is ENHRY and CDR2 is SYGVKD. CDR3 loop: CAIRDMGTDTQYF. In nucleotides, the CDR3 is TGTGCCATCCGGGACATGGGCACAGATACGCAGTATTTT.

This clonotype showed up many times. This chain joins TRBV28 and TRBJ1-1, with no clear D. The germline V gene has CDR1 MDHEN and CDR2 SYDVKM. Trimming took 3 bases from V and 1 from J, leaving 9 bases between them. The CDR3 has 14 residues. CDR3 residues: CASSLRVPNTEAFF. DNA for the CDR3: TGTGCCAGCAGTTTGAGGGTTCCGAACACTGAAGCTTTCTTT.

Comments on this clonotype: This clone may be a read error of a much larger clone one base away. The chain carries TRBV28 and TRBJ1-6; a possible D gene is TRBD1 (5 bases). The CDR3 has 16 amino acids. Germline loops: CDR1 MDHEN, CDR2 SYDVKM. The CDR3 DNA is TGTGCCAGCAGGGCCTCGGGGGTTTCCTATAATTCACCCCTCCTCTTT. Its protein product is CASRASGVSYNSPLLF.